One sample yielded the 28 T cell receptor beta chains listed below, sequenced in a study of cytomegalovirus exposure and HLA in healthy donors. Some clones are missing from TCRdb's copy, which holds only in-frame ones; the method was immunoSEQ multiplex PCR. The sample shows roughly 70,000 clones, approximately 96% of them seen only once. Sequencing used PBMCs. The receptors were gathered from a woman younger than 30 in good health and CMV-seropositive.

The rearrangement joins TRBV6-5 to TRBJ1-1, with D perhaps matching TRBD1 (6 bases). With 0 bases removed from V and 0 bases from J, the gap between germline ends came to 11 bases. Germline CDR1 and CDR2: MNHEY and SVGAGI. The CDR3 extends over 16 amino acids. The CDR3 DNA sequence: TGTGCCAGCAGTTACTCCCGGGACAACTTGAACACTGAAGCTTTCTTT. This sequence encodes CASSYSRDNLNTEAFF.

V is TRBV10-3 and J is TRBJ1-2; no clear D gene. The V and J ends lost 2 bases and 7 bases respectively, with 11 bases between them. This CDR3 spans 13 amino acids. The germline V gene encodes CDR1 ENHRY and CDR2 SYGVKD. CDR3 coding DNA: TGTGCCATCAGTGAGGTGATGGGGAGTGGCTACACCTTC. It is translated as CAISEVMGSGYTF.

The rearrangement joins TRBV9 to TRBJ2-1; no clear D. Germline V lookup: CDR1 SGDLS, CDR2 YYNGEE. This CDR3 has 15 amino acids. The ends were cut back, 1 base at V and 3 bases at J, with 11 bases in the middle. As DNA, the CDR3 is TGTGCCAGCAGCGTATCCGGGTCCCTCTACAATGAGCAGTTCTTC. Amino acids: CASSVSGSLYNEQFF.

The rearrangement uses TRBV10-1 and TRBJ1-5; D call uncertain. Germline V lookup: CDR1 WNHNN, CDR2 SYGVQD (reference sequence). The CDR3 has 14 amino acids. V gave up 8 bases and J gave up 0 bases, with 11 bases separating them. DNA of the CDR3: TGCGCCAGCGGCGGTCTTTATAGCAATCAGCCCCAGCATTTT. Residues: CASGGLYSNQPQHF.

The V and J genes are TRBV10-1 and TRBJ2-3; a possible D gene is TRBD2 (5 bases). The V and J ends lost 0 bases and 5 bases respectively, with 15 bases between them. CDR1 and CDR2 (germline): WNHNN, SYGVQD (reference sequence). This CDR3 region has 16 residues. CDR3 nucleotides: TGCGCCAGCAGTGAGTCGCCAGCGGACGGGGTAGATACGCAGTATTTT. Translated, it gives CASSESPADGVDTQYF.

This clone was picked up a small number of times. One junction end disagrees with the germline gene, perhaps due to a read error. In nucleotides, the CDR3 is TGTGCCAGCAATCCGGGACAGGGGGTTCTAGCCTTC. Its translation: CASNPGQGVLAF. V and J are TRBV7-3 and TRBJ1-2; TRBD1 aligns across 11 bases. The CDR3 spans 12 residues. The germline V gene has CDR1 SGHTA and CDR2 FQGTGA.

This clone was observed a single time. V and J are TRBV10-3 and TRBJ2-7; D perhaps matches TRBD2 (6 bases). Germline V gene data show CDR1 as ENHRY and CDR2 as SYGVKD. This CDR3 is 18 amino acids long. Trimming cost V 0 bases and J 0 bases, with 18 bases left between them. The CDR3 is CAISESTRGGASSYEQYF. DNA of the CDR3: TGTGCCATCAGTGAGTCGACTCGTGGAGGGGCCAGCTCCTACGAGCAGTACTTC.

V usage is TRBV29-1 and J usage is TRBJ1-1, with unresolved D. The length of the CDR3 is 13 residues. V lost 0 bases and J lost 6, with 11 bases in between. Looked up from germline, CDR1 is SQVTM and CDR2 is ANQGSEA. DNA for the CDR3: TGCAGCGTTGAAGAAGGGTCGGACTCTGAAGCTTTCTTT. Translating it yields CSVEEGSDSEAFF.

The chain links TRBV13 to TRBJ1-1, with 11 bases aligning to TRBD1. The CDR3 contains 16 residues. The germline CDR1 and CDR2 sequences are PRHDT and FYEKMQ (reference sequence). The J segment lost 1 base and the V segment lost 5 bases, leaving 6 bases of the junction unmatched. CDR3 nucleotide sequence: TGTGCCAGCAGCGCATGGACAGGGGGCAAGAACACTGAAGCTTTCTTT. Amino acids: CASSAWTGGKNTEAFF.

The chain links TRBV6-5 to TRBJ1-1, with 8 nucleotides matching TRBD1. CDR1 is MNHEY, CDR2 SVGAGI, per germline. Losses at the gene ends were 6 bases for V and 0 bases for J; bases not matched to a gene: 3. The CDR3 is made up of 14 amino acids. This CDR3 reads CASRRTGLNTEAFF. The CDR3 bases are TGTGCCAGCAGGAGGACAGGGCTGAACACTGAAGCTTTCTTT.

CDR3 loop: CASSLDGAGWQPQHF. The CDR3 bases are TGTGCCAGCAGCTTGGATGGGGCCGGTTGGCAGCCCCAGCATTTT. The genes are TRBV5-5 and TRBJ1-5; tentatively, D is TRBD1 (5 bases). The length of the CDR3 is 15 residues. V lost 0 bases, J lost 7 bases, and 14 bases lay in between. Germline CDR1 and CDR2: SGHKS and YYEKEE (reference sequence).

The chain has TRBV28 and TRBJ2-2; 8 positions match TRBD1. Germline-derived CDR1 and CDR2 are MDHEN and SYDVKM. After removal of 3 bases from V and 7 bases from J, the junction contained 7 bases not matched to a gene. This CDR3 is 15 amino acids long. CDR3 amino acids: CASSFRQGAVGELFF. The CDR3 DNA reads TGTGCCAGCAGTTTTCGGCAGGGGGCCGTCGGGGAGCTGTTTTTT.

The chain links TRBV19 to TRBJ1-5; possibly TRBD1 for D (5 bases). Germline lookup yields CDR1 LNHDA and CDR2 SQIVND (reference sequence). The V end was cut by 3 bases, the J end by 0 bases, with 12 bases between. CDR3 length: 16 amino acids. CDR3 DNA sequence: TGTGCCAGTAGTATCAACAGGTTCCGTAGCAATCAGCCCCAGCATTTT. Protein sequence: CASSINRFRSNQPQHF.

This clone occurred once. The CDR3 protein is CASSLGSGGELFF. DNA for the CDR3: TGTGCCAGCAGCTTGGGTAGCGGCGGGGAGCTGTTTTTT. V and J are TRBV11-2 and TRBJ2-2; a possible D gene is TRBD2 (6 bases). This CDR3 has 13 residues. With 3 bases removed from V and 7 bases from J, the gap between germline ends came to 9 bases. Germline-derived CDR1 and CDR2 are SGHAT and FQNNGV.

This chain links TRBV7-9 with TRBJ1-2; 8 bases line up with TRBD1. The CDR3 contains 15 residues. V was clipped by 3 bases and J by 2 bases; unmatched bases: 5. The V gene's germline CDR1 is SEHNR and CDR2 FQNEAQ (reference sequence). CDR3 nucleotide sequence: TGTGCCAGCAGCTTTCACAGGGGGGGCAACTATGGCTACACCTTC. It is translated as CASSFHRGGNYGYTF.

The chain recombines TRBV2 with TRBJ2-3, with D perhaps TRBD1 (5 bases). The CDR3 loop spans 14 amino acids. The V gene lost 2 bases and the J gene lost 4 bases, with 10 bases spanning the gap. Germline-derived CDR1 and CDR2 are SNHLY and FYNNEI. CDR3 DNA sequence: TGTGCCAGCAGTGAACGCAGGGCCCCAGATACGCAGTATTTT. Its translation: CASSERRAPDTQYF. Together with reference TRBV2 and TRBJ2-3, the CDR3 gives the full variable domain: EPEVTQTPSHQVTQMGQEVILRCVPISNHLYFYWYRQILGQKVEFLVSFYNNEISEKSEIFDDQFSVERPDGSNFTLKIRSTKLEDSAMYFCASSERRAPDTQYFGPGTRLTVL.

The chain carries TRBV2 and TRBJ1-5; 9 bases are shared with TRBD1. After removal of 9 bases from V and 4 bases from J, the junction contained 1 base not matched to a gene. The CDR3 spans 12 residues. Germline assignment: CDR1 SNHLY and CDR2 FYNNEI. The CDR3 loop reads CASGQGNQPQHF. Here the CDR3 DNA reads TGTGCCAGTGGACAGGGGAATCAGCCCCAGCATTTT.

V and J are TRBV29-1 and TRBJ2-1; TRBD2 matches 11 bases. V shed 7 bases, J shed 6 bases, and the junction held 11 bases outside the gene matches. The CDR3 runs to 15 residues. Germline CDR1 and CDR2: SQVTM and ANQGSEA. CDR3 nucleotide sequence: TGCAGCGCCGAAGGTACTAGCGGGAGTGTCAATGAGCAGTTCTTC. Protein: CSAEGTSGSVNEQFF.

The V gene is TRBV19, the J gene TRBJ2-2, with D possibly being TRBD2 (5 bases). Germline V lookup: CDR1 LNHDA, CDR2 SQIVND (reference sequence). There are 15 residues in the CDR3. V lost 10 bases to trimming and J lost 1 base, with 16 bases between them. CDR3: CATPRRAVNTGELFF. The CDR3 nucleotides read TGTGCCACCCCCAGGCGGGCTGTGAACACCGGGGAGCTGTTTTTT.

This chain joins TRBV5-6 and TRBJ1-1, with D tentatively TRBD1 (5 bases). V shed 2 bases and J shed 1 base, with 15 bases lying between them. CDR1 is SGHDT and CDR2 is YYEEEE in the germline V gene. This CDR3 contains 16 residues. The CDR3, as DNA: TGTGCCAGCAGCTTTGCTTTTGGGGCTGAGAACACTGAAGCTTTCTTT. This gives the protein CASSFAFGAENTEAFF.

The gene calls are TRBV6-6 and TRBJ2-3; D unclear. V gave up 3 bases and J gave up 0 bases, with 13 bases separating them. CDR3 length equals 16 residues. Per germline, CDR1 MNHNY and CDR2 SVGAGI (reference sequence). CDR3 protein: CASSYLGDPSTDTQYF. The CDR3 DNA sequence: TGTGCCAGCAGTTATTTAGGAGACCCTAGCACAGATACGCAGTATTTT.

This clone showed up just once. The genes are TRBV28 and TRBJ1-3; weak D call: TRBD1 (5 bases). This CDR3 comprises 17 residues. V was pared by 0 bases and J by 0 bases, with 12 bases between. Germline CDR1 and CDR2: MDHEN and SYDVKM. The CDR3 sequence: CASSLWVREHSGNTIYF. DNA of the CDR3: TGTGCCAGCAGTTTATGGGTCAGGGAACACTCTGGAAACACCATATATTTT.

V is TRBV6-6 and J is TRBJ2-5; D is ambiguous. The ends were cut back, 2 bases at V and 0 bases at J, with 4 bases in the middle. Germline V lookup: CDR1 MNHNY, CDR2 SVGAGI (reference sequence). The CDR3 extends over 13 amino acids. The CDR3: CASSYPDQETQYF. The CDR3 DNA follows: TGTGCCAGCAGTTACCCTGACCAAGAGACCCAGTACTTC.

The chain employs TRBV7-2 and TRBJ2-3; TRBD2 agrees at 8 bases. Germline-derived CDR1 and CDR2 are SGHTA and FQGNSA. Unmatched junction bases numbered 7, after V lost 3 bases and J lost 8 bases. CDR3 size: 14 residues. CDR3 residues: CASSFGTRLATQYF. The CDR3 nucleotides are TGTGCCAGCAGCTTCGGGACTAGATTAGCTACGCAGTATTTT.

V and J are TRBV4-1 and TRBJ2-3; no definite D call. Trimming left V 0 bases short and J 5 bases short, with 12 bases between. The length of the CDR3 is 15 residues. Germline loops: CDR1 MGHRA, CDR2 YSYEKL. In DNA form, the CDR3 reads TGCGCCAGCAGCCAAGATGCTAGTTCCGGAGATACGCAGTATTTT. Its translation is CASSQDASSGDTQYF.

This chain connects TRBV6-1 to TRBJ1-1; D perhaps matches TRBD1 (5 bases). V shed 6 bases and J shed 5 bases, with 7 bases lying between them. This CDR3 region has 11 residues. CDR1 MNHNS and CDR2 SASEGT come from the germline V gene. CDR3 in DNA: TGTGCCAGCAGAGACAGTACTGAAGCTTTCTTT. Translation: CASRDSTEAFF.

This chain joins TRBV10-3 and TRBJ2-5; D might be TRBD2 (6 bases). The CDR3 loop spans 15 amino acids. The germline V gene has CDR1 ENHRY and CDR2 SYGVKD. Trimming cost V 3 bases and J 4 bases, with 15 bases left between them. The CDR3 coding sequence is TGTGCCATCAGTGAATTGGAGGGGCGAGGAGAGACCCAGTACTTC. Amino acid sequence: CAISELEGRGETQYF.

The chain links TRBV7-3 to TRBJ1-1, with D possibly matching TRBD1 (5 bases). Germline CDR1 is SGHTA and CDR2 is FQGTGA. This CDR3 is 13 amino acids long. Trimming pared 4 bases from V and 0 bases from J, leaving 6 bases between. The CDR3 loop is CASSSTVNTEAFF. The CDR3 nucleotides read TGTGCCAGCAGCTCGACAGTGAACACTGAAGCTTTCTTT.